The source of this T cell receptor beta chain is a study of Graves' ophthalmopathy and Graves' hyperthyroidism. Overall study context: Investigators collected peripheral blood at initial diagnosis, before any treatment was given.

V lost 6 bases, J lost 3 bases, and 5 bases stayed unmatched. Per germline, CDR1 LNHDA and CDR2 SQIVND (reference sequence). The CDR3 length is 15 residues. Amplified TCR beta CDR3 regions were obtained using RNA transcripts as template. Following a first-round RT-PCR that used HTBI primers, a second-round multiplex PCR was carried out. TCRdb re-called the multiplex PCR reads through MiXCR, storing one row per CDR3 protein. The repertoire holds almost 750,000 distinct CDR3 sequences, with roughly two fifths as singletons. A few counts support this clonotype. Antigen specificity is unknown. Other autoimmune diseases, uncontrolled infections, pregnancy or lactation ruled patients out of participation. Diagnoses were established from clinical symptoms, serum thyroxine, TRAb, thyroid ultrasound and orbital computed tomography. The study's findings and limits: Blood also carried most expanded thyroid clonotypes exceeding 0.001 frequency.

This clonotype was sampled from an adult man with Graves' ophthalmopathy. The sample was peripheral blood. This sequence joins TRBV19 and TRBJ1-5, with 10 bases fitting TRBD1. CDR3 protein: CASRGDRGYNQPQHF. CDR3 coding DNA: TGTGCCAGTAGGGGGGACAGGGGTTACAATCAGCCCCAGCATTTT.